The rows below give T cell receptor beta chains drawn from one sample of a study of blood T cell repertoires in COVID-19. Data came from immunoSEQ multiplex PCR; TCRdb stores just in-frame clones and leaves some out. The sample includes a few hundred thousand clones, 80% to 90% of them seen just once. Sequenced sample: PBMCs or T cells enriched from blood (not recorded which). The receptors originated from a woman in her thirties or forties with acute COVID-19. The CDR3 runs from the conserved cysteine through the conserved F or W. The order of the fields is CDR3 length, V gene, clone size, D gene, J gene, CDR3 DNA, CDR3 protein. A D gene is named only where the DNA matches it firmly. Rows may omit the clone size; those that give it use once, few, many or a size class.

16	TRBV28	NA	NA	TRBJ2-1	TGTGCCAGCAGTGCCCTTCTGGCGGCCTCCTACAATGAGCAGTTCTTC	CASSALLAASYNEQFF
17	TRBV5-4	NA	TRBD2	TRBJ2-3	TGTGCCAGCAGCTTGTACCGACTAGCGGGAAACACAGATACGCAGTATTTT	CASSLYRLAGNTDTQYF
14	TRBV27	once	NA	TRBJ1-2	TGTGCCAGCAGTTTAAACCGGGGAAACTATGGCTACACCTTC	CASSLNRGNYGYTF
17	TRBV3-1/TRBV3-2	NA	NA	TRBJ2-3	TGTGCCAGCAGCCAAGATCGTCTAGCCTCTAGCACAGATACGCAGTATTTT	CASSQDRLASSTDTQYF
18	TRBV4-1	NA	TRBD1	TRBJ1-4	TGCGCCAGCAGCCAAGGCTGGACAGGGAAGTCAACTAATGAAAAACTGTTTTTT	CASSQGWTGKSTNEKLFF
15	TRBV7-2	NA	TRBD1	TRBJ1-4	TGTGCCAGCAGCTCTCGACAGGGGGCGATGGAAAAACTGTTTTTT	CASSSRQGAMEKLFF
17	TRBV3-1/TRBV3-2	once	TRBD2	TRBJ2-1	TGTGCCAGCAGCCCGGGGGGTAGCGGGAGGGCCGACAATGAGCAGTTCTTC	CASSPGGSGRADNEQFF
19	TRBV11-2	NA	TRBD1	TRBJ2-7	TGTGCCAGCAGCCCGGCTTTAGGGAGATTCGGGACAGGATCCTACGAGCAGTACTTC	CASSPALGRFGTGSYEQYF
16	TRBV7-8	NA	NA	TRBJ2-3	TGTGCCAGCACCCCCAGGAGGAGGGGCTTGACAGATACGCAGTATTTT	CASTPRRRGLTDTQYF
15	TRBV5-1	NA	TRBD1	TRBJ2-5	TGCGCCAGCAGGGGCACGACAGGGACGGGAGAGACCCAGTACTTC	CASRGTTGTGETQYF
13	TRBV7-6	NA	NA	TRBJ2-7	TGTGCCAGCAGCTTATCTGGGGGGTGGGAGCAGTACTTC	CASSLSGGWEQYF
14	TRBV28	NA	TRBD1	TRBJ1-6	TGTGCCAGCAGCGGAGGCAGGGGGACTTCACCCCTCCACTTT	CASSGGRGTSPLHF
12	TRBV2	NA	NA	TRBJ2-7	TGTGCCAGCAGCGGCGGGACCTACGAGCAGTACTTC	CASSGGTYEQYF
14	TRBV2	NA	TRBD1	TRBJ2-7	TGTGCCAGCAGTGGGCAGGGGGCAAGGCACGAGCAGTACTTC	CASSGQGARHEQYF
12	TRBV3-1/TRBV3-2	NA	NA	TRBJ1-2	TGTGCCAGCAGCCAAGGGGCAGCAGGCTACACCTTC	CASSQGAAGYTF
17	TRBV5-1	once	TRBD2	TRBJ2-1	TGCGCCAGCAGCCGCCGGCTAGCGGGGAGCTCCTACAATGAGCAGTTCTTC	CASSRRLAGSSYNEQFF
15	TRBV18	NA	TRBD1	TRBJ1-5	TGTGCCAGCTCAAGGACAGGAGATAGCAATCAGCCCCAGCATTTT	CASSRTGDSNQPQHF
14	TRBV3-1/TRBV3-2	NA	TRBD1	TRBJ2-7	TGTGCCAGCAGCCAAGACGGGACAGGCTACGAGCAGTACTTC	CASSQDGTGYEQYF
13	TRBV19	NA	NA	TRBJ1-6	TGTGCCAGTAGTATAGACCGGAATTCACCCCTCCACTTT	CASSIDRNSPLHF
15	TRBV7-2	NA	TRBD2	TRBJ2-7	TGTGCCAGCAGCCGGGGGGTAGCGGGATCAGACGAGCAGTACTTC	CASSRGVAGSDEQYF
17	TRBV5-8	NA	TRBD1	TRBJ1-5	TGTGCCAGCAGCTCCTGGCCCGGGACAGGGAGTAATCAGCCCCAGCATTTT	CASSSWPGTGSNQPQHF
15	TRBV7-2	NA	TRBD2	TRBJ2-4	TGTGCCAGCAGCTCACGCGGGACTAGCGGAAACATTCAGTACTTC	CASSSRGTSGNIQYF
13	TRBV6-5	NA	TRBD1	TRBJ1-2	TGTGCCAGCAGCCCGGACAGGGGACGCCAGAGGACCTTC	CASSPDRGRQRTF
14	TRBV24-1	once	TRBD1	TRBJ2-2	TGTGCCACCACAGGACAGGGGGCGCACGGGGAGCTGTTTTTT	CATTGQGAHGELFF
15	TRBV3-1/TRBV3-2	NA	TRBD2	TRBJ2-1	TGTGCCAGCAGCCAAGCCGGGCTAGCGGGGGCTAAGCAGTTCTTC	CASSQAGLAGAKQFF
14	TRBV28	NA	TRBD2	TRBJ2-7	TGTGCCAGCGGCACTAGCGGGGTCGTATACGAGCAGTACTTC	CASGTSGVVYEQYF
13	TRBV11-2	NA	TRBD1	TRBJ1-1	TGTGCCAGCAGTACAGGGGCAGAAACTGAAGCTTTCTTT	CASSTGAETEAFF
15	TRBV21-1	few	NA	TRBJ2-2	TGTGCCAGCAGCCCCCGGGACAATGACACCGGGGAGCTGTTTTTT	CASSPRDNDTGELFF
15	TRBV2	NA	NA	TRBJ2-2	TGTGCCAGCAGGAGTTACAGGGCGGGCACCGGGGAGCTGTTTTTT	CASRSYRAGTGELFF
13	TRBV10-3	NA	TRBD2	TRBJ2-7	TGTGCCATCAGTCAGCGGGAGAGTTACGAGCAGTACTTC	CAISQRESYEQYF
17	TRBV2	NA	TRBD2	TRBJ2-1	TGTGCCAGCAGTGATCTAGGACTAGCGGGAGGGGGAGATGAGCAGTTCTTC	CASSDLGLAGGGDEQFF
15	TRBV4-2	NA	NA	TRBJ2-7	TGTGCCAGCAGCCAAGAATATACAGCTCCCTACGAGCAGTACTTC	CASSQEYTAPYEQYF
16	TRBV3-1/TRBV3-2	NA	TRBD2	TRBJ2-3	TGTGCCAGCAGCCAAGATACGAGCGGGAGGGGAGATACGCAGTATTTT	CASSQDTSGRGDTQYF
15	TRBV6-5	NA	TRBD1	TRBJ2-1	TGTGCCAGCAGTTACGGCAGGGGGCGCTACAATGAGCAGTTCTTC	CASSYGRGRYNEQFF
15	TRBV4-3	NA	NA	TRBJ1-3	TGCGCCAGCAGCCAAGCTTACGGAGGGGGAAACACCATATATTTT	CASSQAYGGGNTIYF
14	TRBV25-1	NA	NA	TRBJ1-1	TGTGCCAGCAGTTCCTCAGGGTTTATCGCTGAAGCTTTCTTT	CASSSSGFIAEAFF
13	TRBV12-3/TRBV12-4	NA	NA	TRBJ1-5	TGTGCCAGCAGTCAGGGAAGCAATCAGCCCCAGCATTTT	CASSQGSNQPQHF
19	TRBV9	NA	NA	TRBJ1-3	TGTGCCAGCAGCGCCTCCCTCGCCCGAGGGAGATACTCTGGAAACACCATATATTTT	CASSASLARGRYSGNTIYF
14	TRBV5-1	NA	TRBD2	TRBJ2-5	TGCGCCAGCAGCTCGACTAGCGGGAAGGAGACCCAGTACTTC	CASSSTSGKETQYF
13	TRBV6-4	NA	TRBD2	TRBJ2-1	TGTGCCAGCAGTGGACTAGCGGGGAATGAGCAGTTCTTC	CASSGLAGNEQFF
15	TRBV7-9	few	TRBD2	TRBJ2-3	TGTGCCAGCAGCCCCTACCCGACTAGCGGAGATACGCAGTATTTT	CASSPYPTSGDTQYF
15	TRBV30	NA	TRBD1	TRBJ2-5	TGTGCCTGGAGTATAGGACAGGGACTCACCGAGACCCAGTACTTC	CAWSIGQGLTETQYF
17	TRBV15	NA	NA	TRBJ2-3	TGTGCCACCAGCAGAGATGATCTGAGGTCCCGCACAGATACGCAGTATTTT	CATSRDDLRSRTDTQYF
14	TRBV27	few	NA	TRBJ2-2	TGTGCCAGCAGCCTAAACGGGTACGGCGGGGAGCTGTTTTTT	CASSLNGYGGELFF
14	TRBV28	once	TRBD1	TRBJ2-7	TGTGCCCTCCAAAACCGGGACAGGGTCTACGAGCAGTACTTC	CALQNRDRVYEQYF